This T cell receptor (beta chain) was captured in a study of T cell responses to AZD1222 COVID-19 vaccine. CDR1 SGHRS and CDR2 YFSETQ come from the germline V gene. The CDR3 consists of 16 residues. V lost 4 bases and J lost 4, with 17 bases in between. TCRdb's copy holds only in-frame clones and misses some; the assay was immunoSEQ multiplex PCR. The table lists around 180,000 clones, almost 90% of them singletons. The specimen comprised peripheral blood, sampled on day 0 of AZD1222 vaccination. The chain combines TRBV5-1 with TRBJ1-4, with D tentatively TRBD1 (5 bases). The TCR comes from an adult in good health. This chain's CDR3 is CASSPRPPGVNEKLFF. CDR3 nucleotide sequence: TGCGCCAGCAGCCCGCGGCCGCCGGGGGTTAATGAAAAACTGTTTTTT.